This entry lists 9 T cell receptor beta chains sequenced from one sample in a study of blood T cell repertoires in COVID-19. TCRdb's table, derived via immunoSEQ multiplex PCR, lists solely in-frame clones and lacks some. The sample shows approximately 170,000 clones, about 87% of them seen only once. The sequencing sample was made of peripheral blood. These receptors originate from a man aged 18 to 29 with active or convalescent COVID-19.

The CDR3 DNA follows: TGTGCCAGTAGTAAGTACAGGACGAGCTCTGGAAACACCATATATTTT. This translates into CASSKYRTSSGNTIYF. The chain employs TRBV19 and TRBJ1-3; D may be TRBD1 (5 bases). The CDR3 extends over 16 amino acids. The germline CDR1 and CDR2 sequences are LNHDA and SQIVND (reference sequence). The V gene lost 4 bases and the J gene lost 0 bases, with 13 bases spanning the gap.

The rearrangement links TRBV5-6 to TRBJ2-2; no reliable D call. V gave up 2 bases and J gave up 1 base, with 9 bases separating them. CDR1 SGHDT and CDR2 YYEEEE come from the germline V gene. The CDR3 has 15 residues. CDR3 nucleotides: TGTGCCAGCAGCTTTGGCAGTAAGAACACCGGGGAGCTGTTTTTT. Residues: CASSFGSKNTGELFF.

The genes are TRBV11-1 and TRBJ2-3; 9 bases fit TRBD2. The germline CDR1 and CDR2 sequences are SGHAT and FQDESV (reference sequence). This CDR3 region has 16 residues. The J segment lost 4 bases and the V segment lost 5 bases, leaving 10 bases of the junction unmatched. The CDR3 protein is CASSGPGAGGPDTQYF. The CDR3 DNA is TGTGCCAGCAGCGGTCCCGGGGCGGGAGGGCCAGATACGCAGTATTTT.

This rearrangement joins TRBV19 to TRBJ1-1; D not certain. Germline CDR1 and CDR2: LNHDA and SQIVND (reference sequence). The germline V and J ends were trimmed by 3 bases and 11 bases, with 13 bases remaining between them. The CDR3 is 12 residues long. CDR3 in amino acids: CASSIVGVWAFF. CDR3 nucleotide sequence: TGTGCCAGTAGTATCGTCGGGGTCTGGGCTTTCTTT.

This chain links TRBV10-3 with TRBJ2-7; a possible D gene is TRBD2 (6 bases). Per the germline V gene, CDR1 is ENHRY and CDR2 is SYGVKD. Trimming removed 3 bases at V and 0 bases at J, with 12 bases between. This CDR3 spans 15 amino acids. In nucleotides, the CDR3 is TGTGCCATCAGTGACCCTAGCGCCCACTCCTACGAGCAGTACTTC. As protein: CAISDPSAHSYEQYF.

V and J are TRBV3-1 (or the pseudogene TRBV3-2) and TRBJ1-5; D unclear. The CDR3 has 14 amino acids. V was cut by 4 bases and J by 0 bases, with 7 bases left in between. The germline CDR1 and CDR2 sequences are LGHDT and YNNKEL (reference sequence). CDR3 loop: CASSLRISNQPQHF. CDR3 nucleotides: TGTGCCAGCAGCCTCAGGATTAGCAATCAGCCCCAGCATTTT.

The rearrangement joins TRBV3-1 (or the pseudogene TRBV3-2) to TRBJ2-3, with 10 bases fitting TRBD2. This CDR3 has 12 amino acids. Germline CDR1 reads LGHDT; CDR2 reads YNNKEL (reference sequence). The V gene end was trimmed by 8 bases and the J gene end by 7 bases; junction bases not matched to a gene: 3. This CDR3 is CASGTSAYTQYF. Written as DNA, the CDR3 is TGTGCCAGCGGGACTAGCGCGTATACGCAGTATTTT.

The chain carries TRBV25-1 and TRBJ2-1, with 7 nucleotides matching TRBD1. J gave up 6 bases and V 4 bases, and 9 bases lay outside the gene matches. Germline-derived CDR1 and CDR2 are MGHDK and SYGVNS. This CDR3 comprises 15 residues. As DNA, the CDR3 is TGTGCCAGCAGTGTGATTGACAGGGATATCAATGAGCAGTTCTTC. It specifies CASSVIDRDINEQFF.

V usage is TRBV27 and J usage is TRBJ2-7, with D maybe TRBD1 (5 bases). V lost 1 base, J lost 5 bases, and 15 bases lay in between. The germline gives CDR1 MNHEY, CDR2 SMNVEV (reference sequence). CDR3 length equals 15 residues. This chain's CDR3 is CASSLFSGAKDEQYF. The CDR3 nucleotides read TGTGCCAGCAGTTTATTTTCTGGGGCGAAGGACGAGCAGTACTTC.